A selection of T cell receptor beta chains follows, all from one sample in a study of cytomegalovirus exposure and HLA in healthy donors. Using immunoSEQ multiplex PCR, the repertoire was profiled, and TCRdb retains in-frame clones only, with some absent. The repertoire holds 150,000 to 180,000 clones, around 75% seen once, with approximately 8% in the top ten. Source material: PBMCs. Receptors originate from a man aged 25-45 years in good health and CMV-seropositive. CDR3s include the opening cysteine and the closing phenylalanine or tryptophan. A D gene is named only where the DNA matches it firmly. Rows give clone size only sometimes, using once, few, many, or a class for an expanded clone.

clone_size	cdr3_length	j_call	d_call	v_call	cdr3_aa	cdr3_nt
-	15	TRBJ2-5	TRBD2	TRBV5-1	CASSLGTSGQETQYF	TGCGCCAGCAGCTTGGGGACTAGCGGCCAAGAGACCCAGTACTTC
once	13	TRBJ2-1	-	TRBV7-2	CASSLRSSDEQFF	TGTGCCAGCAGCTTAAGAAGTAGCGATGAGCAGTTCTTC
-	11	TRBJ1-2	-	TRBV30	CAWSVGGGYTF	TGTGCCTGGAGTGTAGGGGGTGGCTACACCTTC
-	11	TRBJ1-1	-	TRBV19	CASSISSEAFF	TGTGCCAGTAGTATTTCATCTGAAGCTTTCTTT
-	13	TRBJ1-1	-	TRBV5-1	CASSLWTNTEAFF	TGCGCCAGCAGCTTGTGGACTAACACTGAAGCTTTCTTT
few	13	TRBJ1-1	-	TRBV27	CASSFQGNTEAFF	TGTGCCAGCAGTTTCCAGGGGAACACTGAAGCTTTCTTT
-	17	TRBJ2-7	TRBD1	TRBV6-1	CASSESFLTGVYYEQYF	TGTGCCAGCAGTGAAAGCTTCCTAACAGGGGTATACTACGAGCAGTACTTC
-	16	TRBJ2-1	TRBD1	TRBV29-1	CSVGDRGLLGINEQFF	TGCAGCGTTGGGGACAGGGGGTTGTTAGGTATCAATGAGCAGTTCTTC
-	19	TRBJ2-1	-	TRBV21-1	CASSKSGGLAGAVYNEQFF	TGTGCCAGCAGCAAATCAGGCGGTCTAGCGGGGGCTGTCTACAATGAGCAGTTCTTC
-	17	TRBJ1-1	TRBD1	TRBV11-3	CASSSLRGTGSLAGAFF	TGTGCCAGCAGCTCTCTGAGGGGGACAGGGTCCCTTGCGGGGGCTTTCTTT
-	14	TRBJ2-7	-	TRBV15	CATSRGGSTYEQYF	TGTGCCACCAGCAGAGGCGGGTCTACCTACGAGCAGTACTTC
-	15	TRBJ2-1	TRBD1	TRBV28	CASSSPGTGNNEQFF	TGTGCCAGCAGTTCCCCCGGGACAGGGAACAATGAGCAGTTCTTC
-	13	TRBJ2-5	-	TRBV11-2	CASSLPPQETQYF	TGTGCCAGCAGCCTCCCCCCCCAGGAGACCCAGTACTTC
-	17	TRBJ2-2	TRBD2	TRBV19	CASSIARRGGNTGELFF	TGTGCCAGTAGTATAGCGCGGCGGGGGGGCAACACCGGGGAGCTGTTTTTT
-	14	TRBJ1-1	-	TRBV9	CASSYTSGNTEAFF	TGTGCCAGCAGCTATACTAGCGGGAACACTGAAGCTTTCTTT
-	13	TRBJ1-2	-	TRBV7-3	CASSSSTGGGYTF	TGTGCCAGCAGCTCATCGACGGGAGGGGGCTACACCTTC
-	16	TRBJ2-3	-	TRBV4-1	CASSQVIAILTDTQYF	TGCGCCAGCAGCCAAGTCATAGCGATCCTCACAGATACGCAGTATTTT
-	15	TRBJ2-3	-	TRBV4-1	CASSLPGLYTDTQYF	TGCGCCAGCAGTCTTCCGGGACTTTACACAGATACGCAGTATTTT
-	14	TRBJ1-2	-	TRBV7-9	CASSLYPLNYGYTF	TGTGCCAGCAGCTTGTACCCCCTAAACTATGGCTACACCTTC
-	15	TRBJ2-3	TRBD1	TRBV30	CAWSVAGGGTDTQYF	TGTGCCTGGAGTGTGGCAGGGGGCGGCACAGATACGCAGTATTTT
-	12	TRBJ1-2	-	TRBV9	CASSGGQRGYTF	TGTGCCAGCAGCGGAGGACAGCGGGGCTACACCTTC
-	15	TRBJ2-7	TRBD1	TRBV9	CASSGPGQSSYEQYF	TGTGCCAGCAGCGGGCCGGGACAGAGCTCCTACGAGCAGTACTTC
-	14	TRBJ2-5	TRBD2	TRBV5-1	CASSLEGGVETQYF	TGCGCCAGCAGCTTGGAGGGAGGGGTAGAGACCCAGTACTTC
-	14	TRBJ1-6	-	TRBV6-5	CASSGRGVQSPLHF	TGTGCCAGCAGTGGCCGGGGGGTTCAGTCACCCCTCCACTTT
-	15	TRBJ2-7	-	TRBV5-1	CASSLSAVTAYEQYF	TGCGCCAGCAGCTTGTCCGCCGTGACAGCCTACGAGCAGTACTTC
-	14	TRBJ2-3	-	TRBV12-5	CASGYRQHTDTQYF	TGTGCTAGTGGCTACAGGCAACACACAGATACGCAGTATTTT
few	14	TRBJ1-3	TRBD1	TRBV7-9	CASSLPGGGNTIYF	TGTGCCAGCAGCTTACCAGGGGGTGGAAACACCATATATTTT